This TCR beta chain was retrieved from a study of shared clonotypes between healthy human individuals. Over several immunoSEQ plates, each subset's genomic DNA was distributed in even portions. The protocol was immunoSEQ multiplex PCR, while the TCRdb copy is restricted to in-frame clones and leaves out a portion. The sample carries 850,000 to 1,200,000 clones, approximately 70% recorded once. Germline loops: CDR1 SGHRS, CDR2 YFSETQ. V shed 4 bases, J shed 4 bases, and the junction held 7 bases outside the gene matches. The CDR3 totals 16 residues. The split of CD4+ cells yielded CD45RA+ naive and CD45RA-negative memory subsets.

The chain links TRBV5-1 to TRBJ1-5, with 11 nucleotides matching TRBD1. The TCR comes from a man aged 18-30 years in good health. Sequenced sample: memory CD4+ T cells sorted from blood. The subset is: CD45RA-negative fraction. The CDR3 nucleotides are TGCGCCAGCAGCCCCGGGACAGGGGGTACAAATCAGCCCCAGCATTTT. Translating gives CASSPGTGGTNQPQHF.